The T cell receptor (beta chain) under discussion was sequenced for a study of shared clonotypes between healthy human individuals. V gave up 2 bases and J gave up 7 bases, with 8 bases separating them. Germline V gene sequence: CDR1 MNHNY, CDR2 SVGAGI (reference sequence). The CDR3 loop spans 12 amino acids. Using immunoSEQ multiplex PCR, the repertoire was profiled, and TCRdb retains in-frame clones only, with some absent. The table has 2 million to 2.5 million clones, 90% to 95% seen once. This chain connects TRBV6-6 to TRBJ1-1, with TRBD1 as a possible D gene (5 bases). Source material: naive CD4+ T cells sorted from blood. Stated subset: CD45RA+ positively selected. The origin of this receptor is a man aged 18-30 years in good health. In DNA form, the CDR3 reads TGTGCCAGCAGTTACCAGGGAAATGAAGCTTTCTTT. The encoded protein is CASSYQGNEAFF.